These 3 T cell receptor beta chains came from one sample sequenced in a study of T-cell reconstitution after alpha-beta-depleted transplantation in children. Library preparation (for TCRbeta) was performed with unique molecular identifiers. Each CDR3 protein is one row after TCRdb ran MiXCR on the PCR reads. Among around 52,000 distinct CDR3 sequences, 5.5% to 7.5% were seen once, and the ten largest hold 30%. The sample here was PBMCs, mostly from graft donor cells, taken 60 days after TCRalphabeta/CD19-depleted stem cell transplant. All receptors derive from a female patient aged 2 to 10 who had a stem cell transplant for aplastic anemia, so the T cells may come from the graft donor.

In its sample, this clonotype was seen many times. This rearrangement joins TRBV6-2 or TRBV6-3 to TRBJ1-1, with TRBD1 identical over 8 bases. Per the germline V gene, CDR1 is MNHEY and CDR2 is SVGEGT. The CDR3 has 16 amino acids. V was clipped by 8 bases and J by 3 bases; unmatched bases: 14. The CDR3 nucleotides are TGTGCCAGCTTAGACGACCAGGGGGCTGGAGACACTGAAGCTTTCTTT. It codes for CASLDDQGAGDTEAFF.

This clonotype was picked up many times. This chain links TRBV5-1 with TRBJ2-2; 8 nucleotides line up with TRBD1. The germline CDR1 and CDR2 sequences are SGHRS and YFSETQ. The ends lost 4 bases at V and 3 bases at J; junction bases unmatched: 5. The CDR3 spans 15 residues. CDR3 region: CASSPRQGYTGELFF. The CDR3, as DNA: TGCGCCAGCAGCCCCAGACAGGGGTACACCGGGGAGCTGTTTTTT.

This clonotype showed up many times. Here the CDR3 DNA reads TGTGCCACCAGTGATGGATCTGGGGCCAACGTCCTGACTTTC. Its translation is CATSDGSGANVLTF. The chain links TRBV24-1 to TRBJ2-6; D is uncertain. CDR3 size: 14 residues. CDR1 and CDR2 (germline): KGHDR, SFDVKD. With 3 bases removed from V and 1 base from J, the gap between germline ends came to 3 bases.